Listed below are T cell receptor beta chains from one sample, sequenced in a study of blood T cell repertoires in COVID-19. The data were produced by immunoSEQ multiplex PCR, yet TCRdb's version contains in-frame clones alone and is incomplete. The sample lists about 14,000 clones, 73% occurring once. Sequencing was performed on peripheral blood. These receptors came from a man aged 65 to 85 with acute or convalescent COVID-19. Both conserved end residues are part of each CDR3. Each record gives: D gene, V gene, clone size, J gene, CDR3 protein, CDR3 DNA. A D gene is named only where the DNA matches it firmly. The size of a clone is reported for some rows only, either as once, few or many, or as a class for expanded clones.

>TRBD1|TRBV30|.|TRBJ1-1
CAWKVLTPGTANTEAFF
TGTGCCTGGAAGGTCCTGACCCCCGGGACAGCGAACACTGAAGCTTTCTTT
>TRBD1|TRBV5-1|.|TRBJ2-5
CASSLTGGNQETQYF
TGCGCCAGCAGCTTGACAGGGGGTAACCAAGAGACCCAGTACTTC
>.|TRBV5-1|.|TRBJ1-2
CASSLDGDYGYTF
TGCGCCAGCAGCTTGGACGGAGACTATGGCTACACCTTC
>TRBD1|TRBV29-1|.|TRBJ1-2
CSDRQGDGYTF
TGCAGCGACAGACAGGGGGATGGCTACACCTTC
>.|TRBV15|.|TRBJ1-6
CATSRGTIDSPLHF
TGTGCCACCAGCAGAGGCACAATCGATTCACCCCTCCACTTT
>TRBD1|TRBV19|.|TRBJ1-2
CASSISLAGGIYGYTF
TGTGCCAGTAGTATAAGTTTGGCAGGGGGCATCTATGGCTACACCTTC
>.|TRBV9|.|TRBJ2-7
CASSVDVGGYEQYF
TGTGCCAGCAGCGTAGACGTGGGGGGCTACGAGCAGTACTTC
>TRBD2|TRBV28|.|TRBJ2-3
CASSSTSGRSTDTQYF
TGTGCCAGCAGTTCGACTAGCGGAAGGAGCACAGATACGCAGTATTTT
>TRBD1|TRBV15|.|TRBJ2-5
CATSRPGQGGQETQYF
TGTGCCACCAGCAGACCGGGACAGGGAGGCCAAGAGACCCAGTACTTC
>.|TRBV11-3|once|TRBJ2-2
CASSLGQANTGELFF
TGTGCCAGCAGCTTAGGACAGGCCAACACCGGGGAGCTGTTTTTT
>TRBD2|TRBV19|.|TRBJ2-5
CASSIVRAGGQETQYF
TGTGCCAGTAGTATAGTCCGAGCGGGGGGCCAAGAGACCCAGTACTTC
>TRBD1|TRBV6-2/TRBV6-3|.|TRBJ2-1
CASSSGQGGLNEQFF
TGTGCCAGCAGTTCGGGACAGGGGGGGCTCAATGAGCAGTTCTTC
>.|TRBV7-2|.|TRBJ2-3
CASSFRGALADTQYF
TGTGCCAGCAGCTTCCGGGGGGCCCTCGCAGATACGCAGTATTTT
>.|TRBV5-4|few|TRBJ1-3
CAQPESGNTIYF
TGTGCCCAACCGGAGTCTGGAAACACCATATATTTT
>TRBD2|TRBV3-1/TRBV3-2|.|TRBJ2-1
CASSQGLAGVKNEQFF
TGTGCCAGCAGCCAAGGATTAGCGGGGGTAAAGAATGAGCAGTTCTTC
>TRBD1|TRBV11-3|few|TRBJ2-7
CASSQTGAEQYF
TGTGCCAGCAGCCAGACAGGGGCCGAGCAGTACTTC
>TRBD2|TRBV7-8|few|TRBJ2-2
CASSQGLATGELFF
TGTGCCAGCAGCCAGGGACTAGCTACCGGGGAGCTGTTTTTT